Each of the 18 T cell receptor beta chains below was sequenced from the same sample in a study of cytomegalovirus exposure and HLA in healthy donors. In the PCR, 60 Vbeta and 13 Jbeta primers were used. Assay: immunoSEQ multiplex PCR; the TCRdb copy retains only in-frame clones and omits some. The table records 100,000 to 150,000 clones, 81% of them present only once. Material for sequencing was PBMCs. The receptor source for this set is a man younger than 35 in good health and CMV-seropositive.

This clone was recorded a few times. V is TRBV4-1 and J is TRBJ2-6; the D is unclear. The germline gives CDR1 MGHRA, CDR2 YSYEKL. The V end lost 0 bases, the J end lost 2 bases, and 5 bases lay between the germline ends. The length of the CDR3 is 15 residues. The CDR3: CASSQDSAGANVLTF. Here the CDR3 DNA reads TGCGCCAGCAGCCAAGATAGTGCTGGGGCCAACGTCCTGACTTTC.

The chain employs TRBV23-1 and TRBJ1-2; D is undetermined. TRBV23-1 has ORF status, its function being uncertain. Trimming stripped 7 bases from V and 8 bases from J, with 20 bases between. This CDR3 has 14 residues. CDR3 sequence (DNA): TGCGCCAGCATTCCCAAGTCCAGGCCGAAGGGCTACACCTTC. It encodes CASIPKSRPKGYTF.

The chain links TRBV9 to TRBJ2-1, with a weak D call TRBD1 (6 bases). V lost 0 bases and J lost 5, with 15 bases in between. Germline V CDR1 and CDR2: SGDLS, YYNGEE. The CDR3 consists of 16 residues. As DNA, the CDR3 is TGTGCCAGCAGCGTAGTTGGAACAGGGTCTAACAATGAGCAGTTCTTC. Its protein product is CASSVVGTGSNNEQFF.

The chain carries TRBV5-1 and TRBJ2-3; 10 nucleotides agree with TRBD2. CDR3 length: 16 residues. Germline lookup yields CDR1 SGHRS and CDR2 YFSETQ. The V and J ends lost 1 base and 4 bases, in that order; junction bases with no gene match: 6. The CDR3 is CASSLTSGVGSDTQYF. In DNA, the CDR3 is TGCGCCAGCAGCTTGACTAGCGGGGTTGGGTCAGATACGCAGTATTTT.

The gene calls are TRBV19 and TRBJ2-1, with 7 bases aligning to TRBD2. The CDR3 has 14 amino acids. The germline CDR1 and CDR2 sequences are LNHDA and SQIVND (reference sequence). Trimming at V came to 0 bases and at J to 9 bases, leaving 5 bases not matched to a gene. CDR3 DNA: TGTGCCAGTAGTATAGAACGGGAGGCTCTTGAGCAGTTCTTC. It translates to CASSIEREALEQFF.

The V and J genes are TRBV7-8 and TRBJ2-2; D is uncertain. There are 11 residues in the CDR3. V was cut by 2 bases and J by 8 bases, with 3 bases left in between. Germline V lookup: CDR1 SGHVS, CDR2 FQNEAQ. CDR3 region: CASSLLGELFF. The DNA of the CDR3 is TGTGCCAGCAGCTTACTGGGGGAGCTGTTTTTT.

In nucleotides, the CDR3 is TGCGCCAGCAGTGAATTCCAACTCGCCACTAGCGGTCTAATCTACGAGCAGTACTTC. Translated, it gives CASSEFQLATSGLIYEQYF. The chain links TRBV10-2 to TRBJ2-7, with 8 positions matching TRBD2. CDR3 length: 19 amino acids. J was trimmed by 3 bases and V by 3 bases; bases with no gene match: 19. CDR1 is WSHSY, CDR2 SAAADI, per germline.

The rearrangement links TRBV9 to TRBJ1-4; 7 bases agree with TRBD1. V lost 4 bases to trimming and J lost 8 bases; unmatched junction nucleotides: 8. The CDR3 consists of 14 residues. Per the germline V gene, CDR1 is SGDLS and CDR2 is YYNGEE. CDR3 amino acids: CASSRTGAGEKLFF. CDR3 DNA: TGTGCCAGCAGCCGAACAGGGGCCGGGGAAAAACTGTTTTTT.

The table lists this clone with a few counts. The chain couples TRBV30 to TRBJ1-5; D is undetermined. The CDR3 length is 15 residues. V was pared by 0 bases and J by 7 bases, with 16 bases between. Germline V gene data show CDR1 as GTSNPN and CDR2 as SVGIG (reference sequence). CDR3 protein: CAWSVGIWGGQPQHF. The CDR3 bases are TGTGCCTGGAGTGTCGGAATATGGGGAGGCCAGCCCCAGCATTTT.

V is TRBV10-2 and J is TRBJ1-5, with no clear D. Germline CDR1 WSHSY, CDR2 SAAADI. The CDR3 totals 14 residues. Trimming took 10 bases from V and 1 from J, leaving 14 bases between them. Here the CDR3 DNA reads TGCGCCACCAGGTCCGGGAACAGCAATCAGCCCCAGCATTTT. This encodes CATRSGNSNQPQHF.

V is TRBV5-1 and J is TRBJ2-3, with D possibly TRBD2 on 5 matching bases. Per the germline V gene, CDR1 is SGHRS and CDR2 is YFSETQ. Deletions cut 0 bases from V and 3 bases from J, with 20 bases between. This CDR3 comprises 18 residues. CDR3 nucleotide sequence: TGCGCCAGCAGCTTGGGGGCAATCACCAGTTGGGAGACAGATACGCAGTATTTT. This translates into CASSLGAITSWETDTQYF.

This clone has just one count. V usage is TRBV7-2 and J usage is TRBJ1-6, with D hard to call. Germline assignment: CDR1 SGHTA and CDR2 FQGNSA. The CDR3 is 15 amino acids. Trimming stripped 5 bases from V and 3 bases from J, with 11 bases between. CDR3 DNA sequence: TGTGCCAGCAGCCTCCATGCAGTCTATAATTCACCCCTCCACTTT. This gives the protein CASSLHAVYNSPLHF.

This sequence joins TRBV7-9 and TRBJ1-2; maybe TRBD1 (5 bases). Trimming removed 5 bases from V and 4 bases from J, with 23 bases in between. The CDR3 runs to 17 residues. The germline gives CDR1 SEHNR, CDR2 FQNEAQ (reference sequence). The chain's CDR3 is CASSLGNQAFGAYGYTF. The DNA of the CDR3 is TGTGCCAGCAGCCTAGGGAATCAAGCTTTTGGGGCCTATGGCTACACCTTC.

The chain is built from TRBV5-5 and TRBJ1-2, with a weak D call TRBD1 (5 bases). Germline CDR1 and CDR2: SGHKS and YYEKEE (reference sequence). The CDR3 is 13 residues long. V was cut by 2 bases and J by 8 bases, with 13 bases left in between. The CDR3 sequence is CASSLGVTGGYTF. As DNA, the CDR3 is TGTGCCAGCAGCTTAGGGGTGACCGGGGGCTACACCTTC.

The V and J genes are TRBV6-1 and TRBJ1-2; D may be TRBD1 (6 bases). From germline, CDR1 is MNHNS and CDR2 SASEGT. The CDR3 is 14 amino acids. The V gene lost 9 bases and the J gene lost 0 bases, with 14 bases spanning the gap. Here the CDR3 reads CASPGTPPNYGYTF. The CDR3 DNA follows: TGTGCCAGTCCAGGGACACCACCTAACTATGGCTACACCTTC.

The table lists this clone with a few counts. The chain employs TRBV7-8 and TRBJ2-3; D gene uncertain. The CDR3 totals 13 residues. Trimming stripped 5 bases from V and 6 bases from J, with 12 bases between. Germline V gene data show CDR1 as SGHVS and CDR2 as FQNEAQ. The CDR3 is CASSRASRDTQYF. The CDR3 DNA reads TGTGCCAGCAGCCGTGCTTCCCGGGATACGCAGTATTTT.

The chain uses TRBV4-1 and TRBJ1-2; D not resolved. The CDR3 totals 15 residues. Germline CDR1 is MGHRA and CDR2 is YSYEKL. V lost 2 bases and J 3 bases, leaving 13 bases between the germline ends. The CDR3, as DNA: TGCGCCAGCAGCCAATCTCTTCCCGGGTACTATGGCTACACCTTC. Translation gives CASSQSLPGYYGYTF.

This clone was observed once. The V and J genes are TRBV11-2 and TRBJ1-2, with unresolved D. The CDR3 has 14 amino acids. V was clipped by 4 bases and J by 0 bases, with 9 bases between them. Germline V gene data show CDR1 as SGHAT and CDR2 as FQNNGV. The CDR3 loop reads CASSSLTSNYGYTF. The CDR3 nucleotides are TGTGCCAGCAGCTCTCTAACCTCTAACTATGGCTACACCTTC.